One sample yielded the 22 T cell receptor beta chains listed below, sequenced in a study of PD-L1 blockade in urothelial cancer. Profiling relied on immunoSEQ multiplex PCR, and the TCRdb table lists in-frame clones only, not all of them. This table has about 21,000 clones, around 90% appearing once. The sample was PBMCs, taken around atezolizumab (anti-PD-L1) treatment. The receptors shown here come from a woman aged 55-75 years with urothelial cancer.

The chain is built from TRBV27 and TRBJ2-1; 9 bases align to TRBD1. The length of the CDR3 is 14 residues. The germline CDR1 and CDR2 sequences are MNHEY and SMNVEV (reference sequence). Trimming at V came to 5 bases and at J to 3 bases, leaving 2 bases not matched to a gene. This CDR3 reads CASSNRGHYNEQFF. CDR3 DNA: TGTGCCAGCAGTAACAGGGGGCACTACAATGAGCAGTTCTTC.

The rearrangement joins TRBV5-4 to TRBJ1-1; perhaps TRBD1 as D (6 bases). Trimming removed 3 bases at V and 1 base at J, with 13 bases between. The length of the CDR3 is 15 residues. Germline loops: CDR1 SGHNT, CDR2 YYREEE (reference sequence). The CDR3 DNA reads as TGTGCCAGCAGCTCGGGACGGGGGGCGAACACTGAAGCTTTCTTT. It yields the protein CASSSGRGANTEAFF.

The CDR3 DNA follows: TGCGCCAGCAGTAATAGCGGGAGCCCAGATACGCAGTATTTT. It yields the protein CASSNSGSPDTQYF. The chain employs TRBV5-1 and TRBJ2-3; 9 bases line up with TRBD2. Germline assignment: CDR1 SGHRS and CDR2 YFSETQ. CDR3 size: 14 residues. The trim removed 5 bases at V and 4 bases at J, leaving 5 bases unmatched.

The V and J genes are TRBV4-1 and TRBJ2-7, with 9 bases fitting TRBD1. The CDR3 spans 16 residues. CDR1 and CDR2 (germline): MGHRA, YSYEKL. The trim removed 1 base at V and 3 bases at J, leaving 7 bases unmatched. The CDR3 loop reads CASSQVPGQGGYEQYF. CDR3 in DNA: TGCGCCAGCAGCCAAGTCCCGGGACAGGGTGGCTACGAGCAGTACTTC.

The table lists this clone with a few counts. The chain recombines TRBV10-3 with TRBJ1-5; possibly TRBD1 for D (5 bases). Trimming took off 8 bases at V and 0 bases at J, with 14 bases between the two ends. Looked up from germline, CDR1 is ENHRY and CDR2 is SYGVKD. This CDR3 spans 15 amino acids. CDR3 sequence: CAIQRSRDSNQPQHF. DNA of the CDR3: TGTGCCATCCAACGGTCCAGGGATAGCAATCAGCCCCAGCATTTT.

The chain joins TRBV12-1 to TRBJ2-3; the DNA was not used to check the table's D call, TRBD2. TRBV12-1 is reported as a pseudogene. CDR3 size: 18 residues. For the CDR3, the DNA is TGTGCCAGCAGCTCGGGGAATGGGATAGCGGGAGGGACAGATACGCAGTATTTT. Translation: CASSSGNGIAGGTDTQYF.

The CDR3 here is CASSVNWGADTQYF. CDR3 nucleotides: TGTGCCAGCAGCGTTAACTGGGGCGCAGATACGCAGTATTTT. The chain employs TRBV2 and TRBJ2-3, with D possibly being TRBD1 (5 bases). Trimming pared 6 bases from V and 4 bases from J, leaving 14 bases between. The CDR3 has 14 residues. Germline V gene sequence: CDR1 SNHLY, CDR2 FYNNEI.

This chain uses TRBV5-1 with TRBJ1-5; D is unresolved. This CDR3 region has 13 residues. Per germline, CDR1 SGHRS and CDR2 YFSETQ. Between the trimmed V and J ends, which lost 4 bases and 4 bases, there was a span of 9 bases. The CDR3 region is CASSPDSNQPQHF. The CDR3 nucleotides read TGCGCCAGCAGCCCCGACTCTAATCAGCCCCAGCATTTT.

The CDR3 nucleotides read TGCGCCAGCAGCCAAGATAGGCCGGCTAGCGGGAGGTCGTATGAGCAGTTCTTC. Translated, it gives CASSQDRPASGRSYEQFF. V and J are TRBV4-1 and TRBJ2-1, with TRBD2 matching over 11 bases. V shed 0 bases and J 8 bases; nucleotides not matched to a gene: 12. This CDR3 spans 18 amino acids. Germline V gene data show CDR1 as MGHRA and CDR2 as YSYEKL.

The CDR3 nucleotides read TGTGCCACCAATACGGGACTAGCATACAATGAGCAGTTCTTC. Its protein is CATNTGLAYNEQFF. The chain combines TRBV5-4 with TRBJ2-1; 9 bases line up with TRBD2. The junction had 8 bases not matched to a gene; V was cut back by 9 bases and J by 4 bases. CDR1 and CDR2 from the germline V gene are SGHNT and YYREEE (reference sequence). The CDR3 has 14 residues.

The chain links TRBV27 to TRBJ2-1, with 13 bases aligning to TRBD2. Germline loops: CDR1 MNHEY, CDR2 SMNVEV (reference sequence). V lost 2 bases and J lost 4; bases outside the gene matches: 8. The CDR3 contains 18 residues. CDR3 in amino acids: CASSLLGTSGMRYNEQFF. The CDR3 DNA sequence: TGTGCCAGCAGTTTACTTGGGACTAGCGGGATGAGATACAATGAGCAGTTCTTC.

J is TRBJ2-1 and V is TRBV7-9; the match to TRBD2 covers 8 bases. Germline CDR1 SEHNR, CDR2 FQNEAQ (reference sequence). With V trimmed by 4 bases and J by 0 bases, 2 bases remained unmatched. The CDR3 totals 15 residues. DNA for the CDR3: TGTGCCAGCAGCTATAGCGGGGTCTCCTACAATGAGCAGTTCTTC. It specifies CASSYSGVSYNEQFF. Full variable domain (remainder filled in from reference TRBV7-9 and TRBJ2-1): DTGVSQNPRHKITKRGQNVTFRCDPISEHNRLYWYRQTLGQGPEFLTYFQNEAQLEKSRLLSDRFSAERPKGSFSTLEIQRTEQGDSAMYLCASSYSGVSYNEQFFGPGTRLTVL.

The rearrangement links TRBV7-2 to TRBJ2-7; D remains unclear. The CDR3 totals 11 residues. Germline V CDR1 and CDR2: SGHTA, FQGNSA. Trimming cost V 1 base and J 4 bases, with 2 bases left between them. The CDR3 sequence: CASSLVYEQYF. DNA of the CDR3: TGTGCCAGCAGCTTAGTATACGAGCAGTACTTC.

The chain combines TRBV2 with TRBJ1-3; D not certain. From germline, CDR1 is SNHLY and CDR2 FYNNEI. The CDR3 extends over 13 amino acids. V gave up 7 bases and J gave up 4 bases, with 11 bases separating them. The chain's CDR3 is CASNTRPGNTIYF. The CDR3 nucleotides read TGTGCCAGCAATACTAGACCAGGAAACACCATATATTTT.

The chain couples TRBV7-8 to TRBJ2-5, with a weak D call TRBD2 (5 bases). This CDR3 has 14 residues. V dropped 2 bases and J dropped 4 bases, with 11 bases sitting between them. The germline V gene has CDR1 SGHVS and CDR2 FQNEAQ. The CDR3 DNA reads as TGTGCCAGCAGCTTAAACAGAGGGCGAGAGACCCAGTACTTC. Amino acid sequence: CASSLNRGRETQYF.

V is TRBV19 and J is TRBJ2-1; TRBD1 aligns across 7 bases. The CDR3 length is 14 residues. The J segment lost 0 bases and the V segment lost 4 bases, leaving 0 bases of the junction unmatched. From germline, CDR1 is LNHDA and CDR2 SQIVND (reference sequence). CDR3 amino acids: CASSTGGSYNEQFF. The CDR3, as DNA: TGTGCCAGTAGTACAGGGGGCTCCTACAATGAGCAGTTCTTC. Full variable domain (rest looked up from reference TRBV19 and TRBJ2-1): DGGITQSPKYLFRKEGQNVTLSCEQNLNHDAMYWYRQDPGQGLRLIYYSQIVNDFQKGDIAEGYSVSREKKESFPLTVTSAQKNPTAFYLCASSTGGSYNEQFFGPGTRLTVL.

The chain uses TRBV27 and TRBJ1-1; D is undetermined. Trimming left V 1 base short and J 2 bases short, with 8 bases between. Germline V gene sequence: CDR1 MNHEY, CDR2 SMNVEV (reference sequence). The CDR3 spans 14 residues. CDR3 in DNA: TGTGCCAGCAGTTTATTGGCAGGTAACACTGAAGCTTTCTTT. Encoded protein: CASSLLAGNTEAFF.

This clone rates as medium-sized (0.01 to 0.1%). The V call is TRBV5-6, the J call TRBJ2-7, with D possibly matching TRBD1 (6 bases). Looked up from germline, CDR1 is SGHDT and CDR2 is YYEEEE. The CDR3 consists of 14 residues. Trimming stripped 4 bases from V and 0 bases from J, with 11 bases between. Written as DNA, the CDR3 is TGTGCCAGCAGCCAGCCCAGGGGCTCCTACGAGCAGTACTTC. Translated: CASSQPRGSYEQYF.

This clone was recorded a few times. The chain recombines TRBV5-1 with TRBJ2-3, with 10 bases that match TRBD2. CDR1 SGHRS and CDR2 YFSETQ come from the germline V gene. Trimming took 3 bases from V and 6 from J; bases not matched to a gene: 10. The CDR3 loop spans 16 amino acids. The CDR3 DNA sequence: TGCGCCAGCAGCTCGGGACCTAGCGGGAGTGGGGATACGCAGTATTTT. Translating gives CASSSGPSGSGDTQYF.

The CDR3 region is CASSQERYAAGRNDEQFF. CDR3 in DNA: TGCGCCAGCAGCCAAGAGCGGTATGCTGCCGGTAGGAACGATGAGCAGTTCTTC. The J gene is TRBJ2-1, the V gene TRBV4-3; D gene ambiguous. The CDR3 sequence is 18 residues long. The germline V gene encodes CDR1 LGHNA and CDR2 YSLEER. Trimming pared 0 bases from V and 8 bases from J, leaving 23 bases between.

V gene TRBV4-1 combines with J gene TRBJ1-3; tentatively, D is TRBD1 (6 bases). CDR1 and CDR2 from the germline V gene are MGHRA and YSYEKL. With 1 base removed from V and 4 bases from J, the gap between germline ends came to 23 bases. The CDR3 length is 19 residues. In nucleotides, the CDR3 is TGCGCCAGCAGCCAAGGACTGAGGGGACACAAAACCGGGGGAAACACCATATATTTT. Translated: CASSQGLRGHKTGGNTIYF.

The chain joins TRBV5-5 to TRBJ1-5, with TRBD1 identical over 7 bases. V dropped 3 bases and J dropped 0; count of bases not matched to a gene: 3. CDR3 length: 15 amino acids. Germline V lookup: CDR1 SGHKS, CDR2 YYEKEE (reference sequence). CDR3: CASSSQGTSNQPQHF. DNA of the CDR3: TGTGCCAGCAGCTCACAGGGGACTAGCAATCAGCCCCAGCATTTT.